These 31 T cell receptor beta chains came from one sample sequenced in a study of regulatory T cells in long-lasting Graves disease. Combining iRepertoire HTBI primers with Arm-PCR of CDR3 regions, the authors built TCR beta libraries. TCRdb reanalysed the multiplex PCR reads using MiXCR and keeps one entry per CDR3 protein. This table has over 500,000 distinct CDR3 sequences, roughly 15% appearing once. Time point defined: newly diagnosed GD, antithyroid drugs for less than 3 months. The authors made the TCR library using RNA they extracted from PBMCs. These data were also filed under a second study, of T cells in Graves' hyperthyroidism and ophthalmopathy.

Here the sequenced sample was peripheral blood mononuclear cells (PBMCs), taken at new diagnosis, from a patient treated with antithyroid drugs. Receptors were obtained from a woman in her 30s with Graves disease.

Worth noting for this clonotype: A much bigger clone sits one base away, suggesting this may be a read error. V usage is TRBV24-1 and J usage is TRBJ2-1; 11 positions match TRBD2. Trimming cost V 3 bases and J 4 bases; bases outside gene matches: 4. CDR3 length: 16 residues. From germline, CDR1 is KGHDR and CDR2 SFDVKD. CDR3 in DNA: TGTGCCACCAGTGATCCGGGACTAGCGGTATACAATGAGCAGTTCTTC. It encodes CATSDPGLAVYNEQFF.

At least ten counts were recorded for this clonotype. V is TRBV28 and J is TRBJ2-1, with D tentatively TRBD1 or TRBD2 (5 bases each). Germline V gene lookup returns CDR1 MDHEN and CDR2 SYDVKM. Between the trimmed V and J ends, which lost 7 bases and 8 bases, there was a span of 21 bases. The CDR3 extends over 15 amino acids. Here the CDR3 reads CASTARGQGSDEQFF. CDR3 bases: TGTGCCAGCACCGCGAGGGGCCAAGGTAGCGATGAGCAGTTCTTC.

This clonotype was seen ten or more times. CDR3 bases: TGTGCCAGCAGTAATGCGGGACTAGACACCGGGGAGCTGTTTTTT. Protein sequence: CASSNAGLDTGELFF. The chain employs TRBV28 and TRBJ2-2; 8 bases map to TRBD2. V was pared by 5 bases and J by 3 bases, with 5 bases of the junction left unmatched. Looked up from germline, CDR1 is MDHEN and CDR2 is SYDVKM. This CDR3 spans 15 amino acids.

A single count supports this clonotype. The genes are TRBV7-6 and TRBJ2-3; the D gene is possibly TRBD1 (6 bases). V was shortened by 0 bases and J by 5 bases, with 21 bases between the two germline ends. CDR1 SGHVS and CDR2 FNYEAQ come from the germline V gene. The CDR3 contains 18 residues. The CDR3 DNA is TGTGCCAGCAGCTTAGCGAAACAGGGTAAAATGGGCATAGATACGCAGTATTTT. It specifies CASSLAKQGKMGIDTQYF.

This rearrangement joins TRBV3-1 to TRBJ2-7, with 12 positions matching TRBD2. The J segment lost 0 bases and the V segment lost 4 bases, leaving 7 bases of the junction unmatched. This CDR3 spans 17 amino acids. Germline CDR1 is LGHDT and CDR2 is YNNKEL (reference sequence). CDR3 residues: CASSLLTSGGSSYEQYF. The CDR3 region has the DNA TGTGCCAGCAGCCTCTTGACTAGCGGGGGCAGCTCCTACGAGCAGTACTTC.

At least ten counts were recorded for this clonotype. This rearrangement joins TRBV6-2 or TRBV6-3 to TRBJ1-1; no definite D call. The V and J ends lost 4 bases and 4 bases respectively, with 16 bases between them. The CDR3 sequence is 15 residues long. Germline V gene lookup returns CDR1 MNHEY and CDR2 SVGEGT. In DNA form, the CDR3 reads TGTGCCAGCAGTTCTGCAGTTACCTTCGGCACTGAAGCTTTCTTT. It specifies CASSSAVTFGTEAFF.

The V gene is TRBV15, the J gene TRBJ2-5, with D perhaps TRBD2 (6 bases). The CDR3 is made up of 16 amino acids. Per the germline V gene, CDR1 is LNHNV and CDR2 is YYDKDF (reference sequence). V was clipped by 5 bases and J by 5 bases, with 21 bases between them. This CDR3 reads CATSPRMWGGGETQYF. CDR3 coding DNA: TGTGCCACCAGCCCCCGAATGTGGGGAGGCGGTGAGACCCAGTACTTC.

The chain is built from TRBV20-1 and TRBJ2-1; D gene ambiguous. V lost 6 bases, J lost 5 bases, and 17 bases lay in between. CDR3 length: 14 amino acids. CDR1 and CDR2 (germline): DFQATT, SNEGSKA (reference sequence). The CDR3, as DNA: TGCAGTGCAGCGTTAGCAACCGTAAACAATGAGCAGTTCTTC. Encoded protein: CSAALATVNNEQFF.

The V gene is TRBV20-1, the J gene TRBJ2-1; 10 bases map to TRBD1. Near its end, the DNA agrees better with TRBJ2-5, so the J call may be wrong. CDR1 is DFQATT and CDR2 is SNEGSKA in the germline V gene (reference sequence). This CDR3 is built from 15 residues. This chain's CDR3 is CSARPGTGASGTQYF. In nucleotides, the CDR3 is TGCAGTGCCCGACCCGGGACAGGGGCATCCGGGACCCAGTACTTC.

Points on this clonotype: A read error may explain this, as a much larger clone is one base away. V and J are TRBV12-3 or TRBV12-4 and TRBJ2-7; D is unclear. V lost 5 bases and J 2 bases, leaving 10 bases between the germline ends. The CDR3 runs to 13 residues. The CDR3 region has the DNA TGTGCCAGCAGTCATGGGGAAACCTACGAGCAGTACTTC. It specifies CASSHGETYEQYF.

In its sample, this clonotype was seen many times. One end of the junction does not line up with germline, which may come from a read error. The chain is built from TRBV5-1 and TRBJ2-3; 7 nucleotides line up with TRBD2. The V gene's germline CDR1 is SGHRS and CDR2 YFSETQ. The CDR3 is 15 amino acids. The CDR3 DNA reads as TGTGCCAGCAGCTTAGGTGCGGGAGTCGGCGATACGCAGTATTTT. Protein: CASSLGAGVGDTQYF.

CDR3 nucleotides: TGTGCCAGCAGCCCTTTCGACAGGTTTAGCTCTGGGGCCAACGTCCTGACTTTC. Protein sequence: CASSPFDRFSSGANVLTF. The chain links TRBV7-2 to TRBJ2-6, with D perhaps matching TRBD1 (6 bases). Germline V gene sequence: CDR1 SGHTA, CDR2 FQGNSA. This CDR3 contains 18 residues. Trimming took 5 bases from V and 0 from J, leaving 17 bases between them. Filled out from reference TRBV7-2 and TRBJ2-6, the complete variable domain reads GAGVSQSPSNKVTEKGKDVELRCDPISGHTALYWYRQSLGQGLEFLIYFQGNSAPDKSGLPSDRFSAERTGGSVSTLTIQRTQQEDSAVYLCASSPFDRFSSGANVLTFGAGSRLTVL.

This clonotype was seen repeatedly, ten times or more. The gene calls are TRBV7-2 and TRBJ2-7, with TRBD1 matching 7 bases. Trimming at V came to 6 bases and at J to 0 bases, leaving 8 bases not matched to a gene. The CDR3 has 15 amino acids. CDR1 and CDR2 from the germline V gene are SGHTA and FQGNSA. CDR3 in amino acids: CASSPAGTVSYEQYF. The DNA for the CDR3 is TGTGCCAGCAGTCCGGCCGGGACAGTCTCCTACGAGCAGTACTTC.

A remark on this clonotype: The conserved closing phenylalanine or tryptophan is absent in this CDR3, likely reflecting a read error. The rearrangement joins TRBV28 to TRBJ2-3, with D perhaps given as TRBD1 or TRBD2 (5 bases each). Deletions cut 2 bases from V and 2 bases from J, with 11 bases between. This CDR3 has 15 residues. Germline-derived CDR1 and CDR2 are MDHEN and SYDVKM. The CDR3 protein is CASSLGQGATDTQYS. CDR3 sequence (DNA): TGTGCCAGCAGTTTAGGGCAGGGAGCCACAGATACGCAGTATTCT.

Many counts were recorded for this clonotype. This chain connects TRBV7-2 to TRBJ2-1; D is undetermined. This CDR3 region has 16 residues. Germline CDR1 and CDR2: SGHTA and FQGNSA. Trimming took off 5 bases at V and 8 bases at J, with 22 bases between the two ends. In DNA, the CDR3 is TGTGCCAGCAGCCCCTCCGTTGTTTCAGCTGGGTATGAGCAGTTCTTC. It encodes CASSPSVVSAGYEQFF.

This clonotype was seen many times. The chain joins TRBV7-2 to TRBJ2-5; 8 bases are shared with TRBD2. The germline CDR1 and CDR2 sequences are SGHTA and FQGNSA. V was pared by 5 bases and J by 5 bases, with 13 bases of the junction left unmatched. This CDR3 is 16 amino acids long. The CDR3 reads CASSAFSGTGWETQYF. DNA for the CDR3: TGTGCCAGCAGCGCCTTTAGCGGGACTGGATGGGAGACCCAGTACTTC.

This chain joins TRBV28 and TRBJ2-7, with 9 bases fitting TRBD1. Germline V lookup: CDR1 MDHEN, CDR2 SYDVKM. The CDR3 runs 11 residues. The CDR3 region is CSGQGMGEQYF. CDR3 sequence (DNA): TGTTCTGGACAGGGGATGGGTGAGCAGTACTTC.

This clonotype was counted ten times or more. V gene TRBV29-1 combines with J gene TRBJ2-1, with D uncertain. Trimming removed 1 base from V and 0 bases from J, with 13 bases in between. The germline gives CDR1 SQVTM, CDR2 ANQGSEA. This CDR3 has 16 amino acids. CDR3 region: CSVEGWGFGSYNEQFF. The CDR3 bases are TGCAGCGTTGAAGGGTGGGGTTTCGGCTCCTACAATGAGCAGTTCTTC.

In this sample, this clonotype turned up many times. The J gene is TRBJ1-2, the V gene TRBV12-3 or TRBV12-4; D not resolved. The CDR3 consists of 12 residues. Trimming stripped 3 bases from V and 5 bases from J, with 7 bases between. The CDR3 here is CASSFREYGYTF. The CDR3 nucleotides read TGTGCCAGCAGTTTCCGTGAATATGGCTACACCTTC.

The chain carries TRBV20-1 and TRBJ1-4, with D possibly TRBD1 on 5 matching bases. Germline CDR1 is DFQATT and CDR2 is SNEGSKA (reference sequence). This CDR3 contains 12 residues. Trimming cost V 2 bases and J 8 bases, with 9 bases left between them. CDR3 bases: TGCAGTGCTAGAACGGACAAGGAAAAACTGTTTTTT. This gives the protein CSARTDKEKLFF.

This clonotype was observed at least ten times. This chain joins TRBV7-8 and TRBJ2-7; no definite D call. CDR3 length equals 13 residues. The germline V gene encodes CDR1 SGHVS and CDR2 FQNEAQ. The V gene lost 5 bases and the J gene lost 2 bases, with 10 bases spanning the gap. The CDR3 reads CASSPSTAYEQYF. CDR3 nucleotide sequence: TGTGCCAGCAGCCCTTCGACCGCCTACGAGCAGTACTTC.

This clonotype was recorded many times. The chain combines TRBV2 with TRBJ1-1; D is ambiguous. The CDR3 sequence is 14 residues long. The ends were cut back, 2 bases at V and 5 bases at J, with 12 bases in the middle. CDR1 is SNHLY and CDR2 is FYNNEI in the germline V gene. CDR3 loop: CASSEIRESTEAFF. In nucleotides, the CDR3 is TGTGCCAGCAGTGAAATCCGGGAAAGTACTGAAGCTTTCTTT.

This chain links TRBV27 with TRBJ2-7, with 8 bases lining up with TRBD1. V shed 4 bases, J shed 2 bases, and the junction held 7 bases outside the gene matches. CDR3 length: 15 amino acids. Germline assignment: CDR1 MNHEY and CDR2 SMNVEV (reference sequence). The CDR3 DNA reads as TGTGCCAGCAGTTACCCGGACAGGGTGGCCTACGAGCAGTACTTC. Amino acids: CASSYPDRVAYEQYF.

This clonotype turned up a few times. The V and J genes are TRBV7-2 and TRBJ2-5; 7 bases are shared with TRBD2. The CDR3 extends over 14 amino acids. The germline gives CDR1 SGHTA, CDR2 FQGNSA. Unmatched junction bases numbered 6, after V lost 3 bases and J lost 5 bases. CDR3 DNA: TGTGCCAGCAGCTTTCGCGGGAGCGGTGAGACCCAGTACTTC. Protein product: CASSFRGSGETQYF.

About this clonotype itself: The junction and the germline gene differ at one end; a read error may be behind it. This chain uses TRBV28 with TRBJ2-5; 8 nucleotides align to TRBD1. From germline, CDR1 is MDHEN and CDR2 SYDVKM. The CDR3 loop spans 15 amino acids. The CDR3 region is CASRSPGGLQETRYF. Written as DNA, the CDR3 is TGTGCCAGCAGATCCCCAGGGGGCCTCCAAGAGACCCGGTACTTC.

This clonotype was found many times. This rearrangement joins TRBV2 to TRBJ1-5; 7 bases line up with TRBD1. Per the germline V gene, CDR1 is SNHLY and CDR2 is FYNNEI. The CDR3 runs to 17 residues. J gave up 7 bases and V 5 bases, and 17 bases lay outside the gene matches. CDR3 sequence: CASSPPPQDRVRQPQHF. The DNA of the CDR3 is TGTGCCAGCAGTCCACCACCGCAAGACAGGGTGAGGCAGCCCCAGCATTTT.

There are many counts of this clonotype. The genes are TRBV6-5 and TRBJ2-5; TRBD1 agrees at 9 bases. Germline V CDR1 and CDR2: MNHEY, SVGAGI. After removal of 2 bases from V and 6 bases from J, the junction contained 7 bases not matched to a gene. The CDR3 consists of 15 residues. The CDR3 loop is CASSYTGTGQKTQYF. The CDR3 bases are TGTGCCAGCAGTTACACCGGGACAGGGCAAAAGACCCAGTACTTC.

This clonotype was found many times. The V and J genes are TRBV7-9 and TRBJ2-3; no firm D call. This CDR3 is built from 14 residues. Trimming took off 3 bases at V and 2 bases at J, with 9 bases between the two ends. From germline, CDR1 is SEHNR and CDR2 FQNEAQ (reference sequence). Written as DNA, the CDR3 is TGTGCCAGCAGCTTGGGCGGCCCCACAGATACGCAGTATTTT. Translation gives CASSLGGPTDTQYF. Full variable domain (missing parts from reference TRBV7-9 and TRBJ2-3): DTGVSQNPRHKITKRGQNVTFRCDPISEHNRLYWYRQTLGQGPEFLTYFQNEAQLEKSRLLSDRFSAERPKGSFSTLEIQRTEQGDSAMYLCASSLGGPTDTQYFGPGTRLTVL.

This clonotype was seen many times. V is TRBV19 and J is TRBJ1-1; D gene uncertain. The V gene's germline CDR1 is LNHDA and CDR2 SQIVND (reference sequence). The V end lost 10 bases, the J end lost 1 base, and 19 bases lay between the germline ends. The CDR3 extends over 15 amino acids. CDR3 coding DNA: TGTGCCACCAGGTCCCGGGCGACTACGAACACTGAAGCTTTCTTT. Its translation is CATRSRATTNTEAFF.

This chain uses TRBV7-9 with TRBJ2-7, with 9 positions matching TRBD2. The CDR3 runs to 17 residues. Germline V gene data show CDR1 as SEHNR and CDR2 as FQNEAQ (reference sequence). With V trimmed by 5 bases and J by 3 bases, 14 bases remained unmatched. CDR3 bases: TGTGCCAGCAGCACCCTGTATGGCGGGAGGGGAGACTACGAGCAGTACTTC. Its translation is CASSTLYGGRGDYEQYF. Full variable domain (rest looked up from reference TRBV7-9 and TRBJ2-7): DTGVSQNPRHKITKRGQNVTFRCDPISEHNRLYWYRQTLGQGPEFLTYFQNEAQLEKSRLLSDRFSAERPKGSFSTLEIQRTEQGDSAMYLCASSTLYGGRGDYEQYFGPGTRLTVT.

The V and J genes are TRBV2 and TRBJ2-7; the match to TRBD2 covers 8 bases. The germline gives CDR1 SNHLY, CDR2 FYNNEI. Trimming took 8 bases from V and 1 from J; bases not matched to a gene: 10. CDR3 length equals 15 residues. CDR3 in amino acids: CASAGSLAGSYEQYF. CDR3 bases: TGTGCCAGCGCGGGGTCCCTAGCGGGTTCCTACGAGCAGTACTTC. The full variable domain, rest sourced from reference TRBV2 and TRBJ2-7, is EPEVTQTPSHQVTQMGQEVILRCVPISNHLYFYWYRQILGQKVEFLVSFYNNEISEKSEIFDDQFSVERPDGSNFTLKIRSTKLEDSAMYFCASAGSLAGSYEQYFGPGTRLTVT.